Shown below are 16 T cell receptor beta chains from a single sample sequenced in a study of T-cell reconstitution after alpha-beta-depleted transplantation in children. Unique molecular identifiers featured in how the TCRbeta library was prepared. TCRdb reprocessed the PCR reads via MiXCR and lists one record per CDR3 protein. This sample carries 500,000 or so distinct CDR3 sequences, about an eighth of them seen once, and the ten largest clones take around 15%. The source was PBMCs, mostly from graft donor cells, collected 180 days after TCRalphabeta/CD19-depleted stem cell transplant. The receptors were sampled from a female patient aged 2 to 10 who had a stem cell transplant for aplastic anemia, so the T cells may come from the graft donor.

V gene TRBV18 combines with J gene TRBJ2-7, with a possible D match to TRBD1 (5 bases). The CDR3 extends over 14 amino acids. The V gene lost 5 bases and the J gene lost 4 bases, with 15 bases spanning the gap. Germline-derived CDR1 and CDR2 are KGHSH and LQKENI. The CDR3 loop reads CASSDSAHEYEQYF. The CDR3, as DNA: TGTGCCAGCTCAGACAGCGCACACGAATACGAGCAGTACTTC.

This clonotype appeared a few times. The rearrangement links TRBV11-2 to TRBJ2-6; 8 bases agree with TRBD2. CDR3 length: 18 residues. V lost 7 bases and J lost 0; bases outside the gene matches: 11. Germline V CDR1 and CDR2: SGHAT, FQNNGV. This chain's CDR3 is CASIPRGGWNSGANVLTF. CDR3 coding DNA: TGTGCCAGCATCCCCCGCGGGGGGTGGAACTCTGGGGCCAACGTCCTGACTTTC.

This clonotype has a handful of counts. V and J are TRBV27 and TRBJ1-6, with unresolved D. In germline, CDR1 is MNHEY, CDR2 SMNVEV (reference sequence). This CDR3 has 15 residues. V lost 2 bases, J lost 2 bases, and 7 bases lay in between. CDR3 DNA: TGTGCCAGCAGTTTAGAGGGAACCTATAATTCACCCCTCCACTTT. Translation gives CASSLEGTYNSPLHF.

This clonotype was seen a handful of times. The rearrangement uses TRBV7-2 and TRBJ2-3; 7 nucleotides agree with TRBD2. V trimming: 0 bases; J trimming: 6 bases; junction bases outside the gene matches: 3. This CDR3 is 14 amino acids long. Germline-derived CDR1 and CDR2 are SGHTA and FQGNSA. The CDR3 DNA is TGTGCCAGCAGCTTAGCGGGGAGGGTCGATACGCAGTATTTT. Translated: CASSLAGRVDTQYF. Using reference TRBV7-2 and TRBJ2-3 for the parts outside the CDR3, the full variable domain is GAGVSQSPSNKVTEKGKDVELRCDPISGHTALYWYRQSLGQGLEFLIYFQGNSAPDKSGLPSDRFSAERTGGSVSTLTIQRTQQEDSAVYLCASSLAGRVDTQYFGPGTRLTVL.

This chain uses TRBV5-1 with TRBJ2-7; TRBD1 might be the D (8 bases). There are 12 residues in the CDR3. The V end lost 3 bases, the J end lost 9 bases, and 13 bases lay between the germline ends. The germline gives CDR1 SGHRS, CDR2 YFSETQ. CDR3 bases: TGCGCCAGCAGCTCACAGGGGGGGGGGCAGTACTTC. It yields the protein CASSSQGGGQYF.

The chain has TRBV15 and TRBJ2-3, with D perhaps matching TRBD2 (6 bases). This CDR3 is 14 amino acids long. V lost 4 bases to trimming and J lost 1 base, with 9 bases between them. Germline V gives CDR1 LNHNV, CDR2 YYDKDF (reference sequence). CDR3 bases: TGTGCCACCAGCATATGGGAGGGCACAGATACGCAGTATTTT. Residues: CATSIWEGTDTQYF.

This clonotype has more than one count but fewer than ten. The chain carries TRBV3-1 and TRBJ2-2; TRBD2 agrees at 8 bases. The CDR3 has 17 amino acids. The V and J ends lost 4 bases and 7 bases, in that order; junction bases with no gene match: 14. Looked up from germline, CDR1 is LGHDT and CDR2 is YNNKEL (reference sequence). Here the CDR3 reads CASSRRLAPGGSGELFF. As DNA, the CDR3 is TGTGCCAGCAGCCGGAGACTAGCGCCAGGCGGGAGCGGGGAGCTGTTTTTT.

This clonotype has more than one count but fewer than ten. V and J are TRBV5-1 and TRBJ2-1; 7 bases fit TRBD2. J lost 3 bases, V lost 0 bases, and 3 bases had no gene match. The germline gives CDR1 SGHRS, CDR2 YFSETQ. The CDR3 covers 15 residues. The CDR3 DNA sequence: TGCGCCAGCAGCTTGGGGGACTACTTCTACAATGAGCAGTTCTTC. It encodes CASSLGDYFYNEQFF.

This sequence joins TRBV24-1 and TRBJ1-5; 9 nucleotides line up with TRBD1. J lost 4 bases, V lost 4 bases, and 4 bases had no gene match. CDR1 KGHDR and CDR2 SFDVKD come from the germline V gene. The CDR3 extends over 15 amino acids. The CDR3 region is CATSDADRGNQPQHF. CDR3 coding DNA: TGTGCCACCAGTGACGCGGACAGGGGAAATCAGCCCCAGCATTTT.

The V and J genes are TRBV12-3 or TRBV12-4 and TRBJ2-1; either TRBD1 or TRBD2 may supply D (5 bases each). The CDR3 extends over 17 amino acids. V was trimmed by 3 bases and J by 4 bases, leaving 19 bases between them. CDR3 nucleotide sequence: TGTGCCAGCAGTTTCCAGGGTTTGCGTAGCGTTTACAATGAGCAGTTCTTC. Its translation: CASSFQGLRSVYNEQFF.

This clonotype has a handful of counts. The V gene is TRBV28, the J gene TRBJ2-7, with D uncertain. V was pared by 5 bases and J by 4 bases, with 9 bases between. This CDR3 has 12 amino acids. CDR1 and CDR2 (germline): MDHEN, SYDVKM. The CDR3 spells CASSNSFYEQYF. For the CDR3, the DNA is TGTGCCAGCAGTAATTCATTTTACGAGCAGTACTTC.

This clonotype was counted at least ten times. The chain employs TRBV5-1 and TRBJ2-7, with D maybe TRBD1 (5 bases). The length of the CDR3 is 14 residues. V lost 3 bases and J lost 1, with 11 bases in between. Germline V CDR1 and CDR2: SGHRS, YFSETQ. The CDR3 loop reads CASSSPGRSYEQYF. CDR3 in DNA: TGCGCCAGCAGCTCACCAGGGCGGTCCTACGAGCAGTACTTC.

The rearrangement links TRBV13 to TRBJ2-7, with D tentatively TRBD1 (6 bases). V dropped 5 bases and J dropped 3 bases, with 14 bases sitting between them. This CDR3 has 14 residues. CDR1 and CDR2 from the germline V gene are PRHDT and FYEKMQ (reference sequence). The DNA of the CDR3 is TGTGCCAGCAGCCTAGCCCAGGGGAGCTACGAGCAGTACTTC. Translated, it gives CASSLAQGSYEQYF.

This chain links TRBV9 with TRBJ2-7; the D gene could be TRBD1 or TRBD2 (5 bases each). The germline V and J ends were trimmed by 3 bases and 3 bases, with 13 bases remaining between them. The length of the CDR3 is 14 residues. Germline loops: CDR1 SGDLS, CDR2 YYNGEE. Here the CDR3 reads CASSAGTALYEQYF. The CDR3 DNA follows: TGTGCCAGCAGCGCCGGGACCGCTCTCTACGAGCAGTACTTC.

This clonotype was detected a few times. This chain links TRBV28 with TRBJ2-7, with D unresolved. The CDR3 contains 15 residues. V was clipped by 2 bases and J by 2 bases, with 13 bases between them. CDR1 MDHEN and CDR2 SYDVKM come from the germline V gene. This CDR3 reads CASSLRMIGAYEQYF. The CDR3 DNA follows: TGTGCCAGCAGTTTAAGAATGATTGGGGCCTACGAGCAGTACTTC.

This clonotype was found a few times. This chain links TRBV7-2 with TRBJ2-1; D is possibly TRBD2 (5 bases). V dropped 1 base and J dropped 7 bases, with 14 bases sitting between them. From germline, CDR1 is SGHTA and CDR2 FQGNSA. This CDR3 is 15 amino acids long. CDR3 nucleotide sequence: TGTGCCAGCAGCTTAGGAGGGAGAGTAGGGAATGAGCAGTTCTTC. Translated, it gives CASSLGGRVGNEQFF.